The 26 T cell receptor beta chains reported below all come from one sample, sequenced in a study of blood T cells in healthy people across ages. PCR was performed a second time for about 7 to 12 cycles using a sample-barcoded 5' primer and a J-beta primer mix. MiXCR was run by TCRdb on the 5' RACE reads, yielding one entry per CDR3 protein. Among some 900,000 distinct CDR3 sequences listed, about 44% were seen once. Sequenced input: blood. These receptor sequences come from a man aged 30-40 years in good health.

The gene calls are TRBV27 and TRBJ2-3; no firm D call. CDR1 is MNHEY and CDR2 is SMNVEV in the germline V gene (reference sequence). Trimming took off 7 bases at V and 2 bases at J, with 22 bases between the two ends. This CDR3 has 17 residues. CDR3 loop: CASKWAASPVSTDTQYF. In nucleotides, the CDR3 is TGTGCCAGCAAGTGGGCGGCAAGTCCAGTTTCCACAGATACGCAGTATTTT.

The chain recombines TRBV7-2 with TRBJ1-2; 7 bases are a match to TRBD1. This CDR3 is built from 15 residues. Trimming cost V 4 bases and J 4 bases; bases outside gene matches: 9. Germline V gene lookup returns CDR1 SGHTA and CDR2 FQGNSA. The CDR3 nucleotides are TGTGCCAGCAGCTCCCAATCGACAGGGCCCTATGGCTACACCTTC. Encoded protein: CASSSQSTGPYGYTF. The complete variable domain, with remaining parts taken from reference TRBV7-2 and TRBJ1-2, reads GAGVSQSPSNKVTEKGKDVELRCDPISGHTALYWYRQSLGQGLEFLIYFQGNSAPDKSGLPSDRFSAERTGGSVSTLTIQRTQQEDSAVYLCASSSQSTGPYGYTFGSGTRLTVV.

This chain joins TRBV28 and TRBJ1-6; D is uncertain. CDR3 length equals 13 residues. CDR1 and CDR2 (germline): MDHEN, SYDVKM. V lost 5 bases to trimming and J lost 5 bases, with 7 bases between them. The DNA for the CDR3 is TGTGCCAGCAGTCGCGGTAATAATTCACCCCTCCACTTT. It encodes CASSRGNNSPLHF.

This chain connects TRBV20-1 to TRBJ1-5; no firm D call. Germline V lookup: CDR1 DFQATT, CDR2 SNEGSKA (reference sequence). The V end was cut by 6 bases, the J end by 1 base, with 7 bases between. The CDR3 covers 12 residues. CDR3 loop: CSAEKSNQPQHF. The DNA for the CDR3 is TGCAGTGCCGAAAAAAGCAATCAGCCCCAGCATTTT.

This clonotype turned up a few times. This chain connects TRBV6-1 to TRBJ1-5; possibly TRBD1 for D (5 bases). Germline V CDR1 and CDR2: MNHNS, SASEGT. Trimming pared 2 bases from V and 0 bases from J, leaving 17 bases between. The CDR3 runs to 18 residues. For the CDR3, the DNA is TGTGCCAGCAGTGAACTCGGGGCCCAAGAATCTAGCAATCAGCCCCAGCATTTT. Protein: CASSELGAQESSNQPQHF.

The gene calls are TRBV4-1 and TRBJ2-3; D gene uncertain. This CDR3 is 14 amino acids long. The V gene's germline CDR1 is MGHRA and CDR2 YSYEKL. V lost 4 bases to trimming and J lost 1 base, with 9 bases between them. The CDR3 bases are TGCGCCAGCAGCCGAACCTGGCGCACAGATACGCAGTATTTT. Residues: CASSRTWRTDTQYF.

CDR3 residues: CSVQGPSYEQYF. CDR3 bases: TGCAGCGTTCAGGGGCCTTCCTACGAGCAGTACTTC. The chain couples TRBV29-1 to TRBJ2-5; tentative D call: TRBD1 (6 bases). Near its end, the DNA agrees better with TRBJ2-7, so the J call may be wrong. Germline V CDR1 and CDR2: SQVTM, ANQGSEA. This CDR3 has 12 residues.

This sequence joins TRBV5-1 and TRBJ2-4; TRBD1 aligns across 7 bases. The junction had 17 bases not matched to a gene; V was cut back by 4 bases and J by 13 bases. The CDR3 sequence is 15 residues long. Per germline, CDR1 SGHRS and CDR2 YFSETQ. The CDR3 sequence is CASSPPGTDLFEQYF. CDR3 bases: TGCGCCAGCAGCCCCCCCGGGACAGACCTTTTTGAGCAGTACTTC.

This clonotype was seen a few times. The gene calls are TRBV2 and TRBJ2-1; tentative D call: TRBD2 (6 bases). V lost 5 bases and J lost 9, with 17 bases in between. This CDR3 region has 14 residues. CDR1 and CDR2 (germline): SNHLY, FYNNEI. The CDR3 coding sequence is TGTGCCAGCAGTTCTACGGCCCACGGGAGTGAGCAGTTCTTC. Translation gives CASSSTAHGSEQFF.

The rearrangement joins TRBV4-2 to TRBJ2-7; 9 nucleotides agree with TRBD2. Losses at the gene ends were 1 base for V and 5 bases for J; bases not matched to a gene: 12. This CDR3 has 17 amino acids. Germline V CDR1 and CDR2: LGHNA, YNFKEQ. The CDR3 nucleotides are TGTGCCAGCAGCCAAGGGGTAGCGGGAGTGCGGTCGGACGAGCAGTACTTC. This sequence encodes CASSQGVAGVRSDEQYF.

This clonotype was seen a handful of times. The CDR3 DNA is TGTGCCACCAGCAGAGGACTACACGGGGACGAGCAGTACTTC. This translates into CATSRGLHGDEQYF. The chain joins TRBV15 to TRBJ2-7, with D tentatively TRBD2 (5 bases). The germline V gene encodes CDR1 LNHNV and CDR2 YYDKDF (reference sequence). There are 14 residues in the CDR3. V lost 1 base and J lost 5, with 12 bases in between.

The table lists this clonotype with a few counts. CDR3 loop: CASSQGSQGETQYF. The CDR3 coding sequence is TGTGCCAGCAGCCAAGGATCCCAGGGGGAGACCCAGTACTTC. The chain carries TRBV4-2 and TRBJ2-5; D is perhaps TRBD1 (6 bases). Germline lookup yields CDR1 LGHNA and CDR2 YNFKEQ. Trimming shortened V by 1 base and J by 5 bases, and 11 bases separated the two germline ends. This CDR3 has 14 amino acids.

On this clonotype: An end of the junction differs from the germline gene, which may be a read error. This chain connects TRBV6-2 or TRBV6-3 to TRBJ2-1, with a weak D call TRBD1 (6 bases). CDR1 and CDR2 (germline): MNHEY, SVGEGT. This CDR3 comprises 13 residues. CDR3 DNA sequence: TGTGCCAGCAGAGGAGAGGGGGTAAATGGGCAGTTCTTC. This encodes CASRGEGVNGQFF.

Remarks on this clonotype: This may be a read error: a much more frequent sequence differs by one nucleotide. In nucleotides, the CDR3 is TGCAGTGCTGACGAACGGGGGCTGTACTTC. Protein sequence: CSADERGLYF. The rearrangement links TRBV20-1 to TRBJ2-7, with D perhaps TRBD1 or TRBD2 (6 bases each). Germline V CDR1 and CDR2: DFQATT, SNEGSKA (reference sequence). V was pared by 5 bases and J by 12 bases, with 14 bases between. This CDR3 contains 10 residues.

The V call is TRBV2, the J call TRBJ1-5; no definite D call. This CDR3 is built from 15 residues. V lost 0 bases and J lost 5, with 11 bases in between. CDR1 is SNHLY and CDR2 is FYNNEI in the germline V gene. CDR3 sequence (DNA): TGTGCCAGCAGTGAAGCGCTTTCCAGCCATCAGCCCCAGCATTTT. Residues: CASSEALSSHQPQHF.

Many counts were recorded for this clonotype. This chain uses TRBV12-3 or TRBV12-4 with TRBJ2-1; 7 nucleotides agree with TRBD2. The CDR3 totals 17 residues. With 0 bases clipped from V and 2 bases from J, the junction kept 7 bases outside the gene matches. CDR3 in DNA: TGTGCCAGCAGTTTAGCCCCCCCGAGCGGGGCCTACAATGAGCAGTTCTTC. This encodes CASSLAPPSGAYNEQFF.

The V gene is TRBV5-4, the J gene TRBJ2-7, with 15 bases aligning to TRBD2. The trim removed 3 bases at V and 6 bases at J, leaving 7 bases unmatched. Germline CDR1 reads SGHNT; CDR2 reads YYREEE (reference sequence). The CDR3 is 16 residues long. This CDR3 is CASSSGLAGGIAEQYF. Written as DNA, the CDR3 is TGTGCCAGCAGCTCGGGACTAGCGGGGGGTATCGCCGAGCAGTACTTC.

The CDR3 spells CASLAGGIQTNEQFF. The CDR3 coding sequence is TGTGCCAGCTTAGCTGGCGGGATACAGACCAATGAGCAGTTCTTC. The J gene is TRBJ2-1, the V gene TRBV12-3 or TRBV12-4; perhaps TRBD2 as D (6 bases). Trimming removed 8 bases from V and 6 bases from J, with 20 bases in between. The CDR3 consists of 15 residues.

For the CDR3, the DNA is TGTGCCTGGAGTGTACGTAGTACCGGGGAGCTGTTTTTT. Translating gives CAWSVRSTGELFF. The chain recombines TRBV30 with TRBJ2-2; no clear D gene. From germline, CDR1 is GTSNPN and CDR2 SVGIG (reference sequence). The CDR3 contains 13 residues. The V end lost 0 bases, the J end lost 5 bases, and 7 bases lay between the germline ends.

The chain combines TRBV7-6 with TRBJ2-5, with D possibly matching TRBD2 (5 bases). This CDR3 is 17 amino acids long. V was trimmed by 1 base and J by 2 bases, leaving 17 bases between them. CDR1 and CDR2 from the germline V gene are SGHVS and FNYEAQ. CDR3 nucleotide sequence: TGTGCCAGCAGCTTAGTAGGTCCGGGGTTTGGGCAAGAGACCCAGTACTTC. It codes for CASSLVGPGFGQETQYF.

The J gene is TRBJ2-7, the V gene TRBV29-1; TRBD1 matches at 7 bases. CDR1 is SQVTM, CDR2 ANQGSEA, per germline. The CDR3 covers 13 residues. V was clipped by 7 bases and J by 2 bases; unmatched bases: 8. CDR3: CSAPYQGAYEQYF. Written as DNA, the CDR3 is TGCAGCGCCCCGTACCAGGGGGCCTACGAGCAGTACTTC.

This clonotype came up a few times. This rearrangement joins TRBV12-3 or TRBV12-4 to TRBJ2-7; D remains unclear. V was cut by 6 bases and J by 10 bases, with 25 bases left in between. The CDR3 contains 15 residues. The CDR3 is CASSRDGDYLREQYF. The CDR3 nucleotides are TGTGCCAGCAGCCGCGACGGAGATTACCTACGAGAACAGTACTTC.

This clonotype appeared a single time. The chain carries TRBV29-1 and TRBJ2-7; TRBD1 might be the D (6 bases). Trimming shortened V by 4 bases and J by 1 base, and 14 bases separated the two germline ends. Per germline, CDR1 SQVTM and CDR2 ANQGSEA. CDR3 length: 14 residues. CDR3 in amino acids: CSVAPTTGSYEQYF. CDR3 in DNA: TGCAGCGTTGCACCAACGACAGGTTCCTACGAGCAGTACTTC.

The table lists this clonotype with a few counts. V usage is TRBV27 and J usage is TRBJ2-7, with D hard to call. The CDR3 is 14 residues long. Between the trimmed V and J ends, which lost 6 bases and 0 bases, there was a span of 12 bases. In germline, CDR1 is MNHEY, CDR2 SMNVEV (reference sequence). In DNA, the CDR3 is TGTGCCAGCAGCCTCACAGAAAACTCCTACGAGCAGTACTTC. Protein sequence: CASSLTENSYEQYF.

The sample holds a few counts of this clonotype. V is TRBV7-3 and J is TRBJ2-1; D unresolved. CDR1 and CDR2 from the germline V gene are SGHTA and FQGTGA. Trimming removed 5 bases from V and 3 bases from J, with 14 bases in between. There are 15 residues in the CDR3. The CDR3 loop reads CASSLSSGHYNEQFF. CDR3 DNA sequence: TGTGCCAGCAGCCTTTCCTCTGGGCACTACAATGAGCAGTTCTTC. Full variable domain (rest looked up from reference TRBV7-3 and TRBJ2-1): GAGVSQTPSNKVTEKGKYVELRCDPISGHTALYWYRQSLGQGPEFLIYFQGTGAADDSGLPNDRFFAVRPEGSVSTLKIQRTERGDSAVYLCASSLSSGHYNEQFFGPGTRLTVL.

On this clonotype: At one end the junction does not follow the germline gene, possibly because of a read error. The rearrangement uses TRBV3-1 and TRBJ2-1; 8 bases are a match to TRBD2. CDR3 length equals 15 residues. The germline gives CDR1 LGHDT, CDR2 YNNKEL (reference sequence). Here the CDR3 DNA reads TGTGCCAGCAACCAAGGTCCGGGGGGGCTGGATGAGCAGTTCTTC. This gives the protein CASNQGPGGLDEQFF.